A selection of T cell receptor beta chains follows, all from one sample in a study of shared clonotypes between healthy human individuals. Generated by immunoSEQ multiplex PCR, the TCRdb table keeps only in-frame clones and is missing some. The sample shows approximately 1.4 million clones, nearly 99% of them seen only once. The sequenced sample consisted of naive CD4+ T cells sorted from blood. The receptors were sampled from a man aged 25-45 years in good health. CDR3s include the opening cysteine and the closing phenylalanine or tryptophan. The order of the fields is D gene, clone size, V gene, J gene, CDR3 protein, CDR3 DNA. The D gene is left open where the match is weak. The size entry is marked missing in some rows and otherwise reads once, few, many or a size class.

D gene: -
clone size: -
V gene: TRBV6-1
J gene: TRBJ2-7
CDR3 protein: CASSEAGSPGVYEQYF
CDR3 DNA: TGTGCCAGCAGTGAAGCGGGGAGCCCAGGGGTCTACGAGCAGTACTTC

D gene: TRBD1
clone size: -
V gene: TRBV18
J gene: TRBJ2-5
CDR3 protein: CASSRTGGKETQYF
CDR3 DNA: TGTGCCAGCTCAAGGACAGGGGGTAAAGAGACCCAGTACTTC

D gene: TRBD2
clone size: -
V gene: TRBV5-4
J gene: TRBJ2-3
CDR3 protein: CASSPGLDTDTQYF
CDR3 DNA: TGTGCCAGCAGCCCCGGACTAGACACAGATACGCAGTATTTT

D gene: -
clone size: -
V gene: TRBV6-4
J gene: TRBJ2-2
CDR3 protein: CASSEQINTGELFF
CDR3 DNA: TGTGCCAGCAGTGAGCAGATAAACACCGGGGAGCTGTTTTTT

D gene: -
clone size: -
V gene: TRBV7-7
J gene: TRBJ1-3
CDR3 protein: CASSLGGTGNTIYF
CDR3 DNA: TGTGCTAGCAGCTTAGGGGGAACAGGAAACACCATATATTTT

D gene: -
clone size: -
V gene: TRBV5-1
J gene: TRBJ2-1
CDR3 protein: CASSVQGRDNEQFF
CDR3 DNA: TGCGCCAGCAGCGTGCAGGGGAGGGACAATGAGCAGTTCTTC

D gene: -
clone size: -
V gene: TRBV6-5
J gene: TRBJ2-5
CDR3 protein: CASSYSILGETQYF
CDR3 DNA: TGTGCCAGCAGTTACTCGATTCTGGGCGAGACCCAGTACTTC

D gene: -
clone size: -
V gene: TRBV7-6
J gene: TRBJ1-2
CDR3 protein: CASSRGDLDGYTF
CDR3 DNA: TGTGCCAGCAGCCGGGGGGATTTGGATGGCTACACCTTC

D gene: -
clone size: -
V gene: TRBV27
J gene: TRBJ2-4
CDR3 protein: CASSQDRSLAKNIQYF
CDR3 DNA: TGTGCCAGCAGCCAAGACCGATCCCTAGCCAAAAACATTCAGTACTTC

D gene: -
clone size: -
V gene: TRBV6-6
J gene: TRBJ2-7
CDR3 protein: CASGGLAGSGGQYF
CDR3 DNA: TGTGCCAGCGGGGGACTCGCGGGGAGCGGCGGGCAGTACTTC

D gene: -
clone size: -
V gene: TRBV9
J gene: TRBJ2-1
CDR3 protein: CASSVAGDGYNEQFF
CDR3 DNA: TGTGCCAGCAGCGTAGCCGGAGACGGCTACAATGAGCAGTTCTTC

D gene: TRBD2
clone size: -
V gene: TRBV6-1
J gene: TRBJ2-3
CDR3 protein: CASRLAGVKDTQYF
CDR3 DNA: TGTGCCAGCAGACTAGCGGGAGTCAAAGATACGCAGTATTTT

D gene: TRBD1
clone size: -
V gene: TRBV11-2
J gene: TRBJ1-2
CDR3 protein: CASSLYETGIGYTF
CDR3 DNA: TGTGCCAGCAGCTTATACGAGACAGGGATCGGCTACACCTTC

D gene: -
clone size: once
V gene: TRBV5-1
J gene: TRBJ2-2
CDR3 protein: CASSLAGTGTSGELFF
CDR3 DNA: TGCGCCAGCAGCTTGGCCGGGACAGGGACTAGCGGGGAGCTGTTTTTT

D gene: -
clone size: -
V gene: TRBV19
J gene: TRBJ2-7
CDR3 protein: CASSIWGYEQYF
CDR3 DNA: TGTGCCAGTAGTATTTGGGGTTACGAGCAGTACTTC

D gene: -
clone size: -
V gene: TRBV7-2
J gene: TRBJ2-1
CDR3 protein: CASSPLGASYNEQFF
CDR3 DNA: TGTGCCAGCAGCCCACTAGGGGCGTCCTACAATGAGCAGTTCTTC

D gene: TRBD1
clone size: -
V gene: TRBV27
J gene: TRBJ2-7
CDR3 protein: CASSLIGTGTYEQYF
CDR3 DNA: TGTGCCAGCAGTTTAATTGGGACAGGCACTTACGAGCAGTACTTC

D gene: TRBD2
clone size: -
V gene: TRBV7-6
J gene: TRBJ2-1
CDR3 protein: CASSSVAGGYNEQFF
CDR3 DNA: TGTGCCAGCAGCTCCGTGGCGGGAGGGTACAATGAGCAGTTCTTC

D gene: TRBD2
clone size: -
V gene: TRBV4-2
J gene: TRBJ2-7
CDR3 protein: CASSQDLAAGGSREQYF
CDR3 DNA: TGTGCCAGCAGCCAAGATCTAGCCGCGGGAGGGTCTCGCGAGCAGTACTTC

D gene: TRBD1
clone size: -
V gene: TRBV10-3
J gene: TRBJ1-2
CDR3 protein: CAISIGQGDGYTF
CDR3 DNA: TGTGCCATCAGCATAGGACAGGGGGATGGCTACACCTTC

D gene: -
clone size: once
V gene: TRBV5-1
J gene: TRBJ2-7
CDR3 protein: CASSKEGQSGEQYF
CDR3 DNA: TGCGCCAGCAGCAAGGAGGGACAGTCTGGCGAGCAGTACTTC

D gene: TRBD2
clone size: -
V gene: TRBV2
J gene: TRBJ2-1
CDR3 protein: CASSATGTSGSFGHEQFF
CDR3 DNA: TGTGCCAGCAGTGCCACCGGGACTAGCGGGAGTTTCGGCCATGAGCAGTTCTTC

D gene: TRBD2
clone size: -
V gene: TRBV5-1
J gene: TRBJ2-1
CDR3 protein: CASSARLADYNEQFF
CDR3 DNA: TGCGCCAGCAGTGCGCGACTAGCGGACTACAATGAGCAGTTCTTC

D gene: TRBD1
clone size: once
V gene: TRBV5-1
J gene: TRBJ2-5
CDR3 protein: CASSTARTGGLGTQYF
CDR3 DNA: TGCGCCAGCAGCACAGCCCGGACAGGGGGCTTGGGGACCCAGTACTTC

D gene: -
clone size: -
V gene: TRBV5-1
J gene: TRBJ2-3
CDR3 protein: CASSTGSGPPDTQYF
CDR3 DNA: TGCGCCAGCAGCACAGGGTCAGGACCGCCAGATACGCAGTATTTT

D gene: -
clone size: -
V gene: TRBV7-6
J gene: TRBJ2-1
CDR3 protein: CASSLNSADEQFF
CDR3 DNA: TGTGCCAGCAGCTTAAATTCGGCCGATGAGCAGTTCTTC

D gene: TRBD1
clone size: once
V gene: TRBV18
J gene: TRBJ2-2
CDR3 protein: CASSAKGTVLTGELFF
CDR3 DNA: TGTGCCAGCTCGGCTAAGGGGACAGTCCTCACCGGGGAGCTGTTTTTT

D gene: -
clone size: -
V gene: TRBV7-9
J gene: TRBJ2-7
CDR3 protein: CASSLSAGVAYEQYF
CDR3 DNA: TGTGCCAGCAGCTTATCGGCAGGGGTCGCCTACGAGCAGTACTTC

D gene: -
clone size: -
V gene: TRBV6-6
J gene: TRBJ1-1
CDR3 protein: CASSYPGKQGNTEAFF
CDR3 DNA: TGTGCCAGCAGTTACCCAGGAAAACAGGGGAACACTGAAGCTTTCTTT

D gene: -
clone size: -
V gene: TRBV15
J gene: TRBJ2-7
CDR3 protein: CATSRGGSRKTTSYEQYF
CDR3 DNA: TGTGCCACCAGCAGAGGGGGCTCCCGGAAAACAACCTCCTACGAGCAGTACTTC

D gene: -
clone size: -
V gene: TRBV28
J gene: TRBJ2-7
CDR3 protein: CASSLVAYEQYF
CDR3 DNA: TGTGCCAGCAGTTTAGTGGCCTACGAGCAGTACTTC

D gene: -
clone size: -
V gene: TRBV5-1
J gene: TRBJ1-4
CDR3 protein: CASSLALLGMNEKLFF
CDR3 DNA: TGCGCCAGCAGCTTGGCCTTACTTGGGATGAATGAAAAACTGTTTTTT

D gene: -
clone size: -
V gene: TRBV15
J gene: TRBJ1-1
CDR3 protein: CATSGMGVPNTEAFF
CDR3 DNA: TGTGCCACCAGCGGGATGGGGGTACCGAACACTGAAGCTTTCTTT

D gene: TRBD2
clone size: once
V gene: TRBV10-3
J gene: TRBJ2-5
CDR3 protein: CAISESRGLAGAETQYF
CDR3 DNA: TGTGCCATCAGTGAGTCAAGGGGGCTAGCGGGAGCAGAGACCCAGTACTTC

D gene: -
clone size: once
V gene: TRBV7-2
J gene: TRBJ2-7
CDR3 protein: CASSPPGVYEQYF
CDR3 DNA: TGTGCCAGCAGTCCGCCCGGGGTCTACGAGCAGTACTTC

D gene: TRBD2
clone size: -
V gene: TRBV27
J gene: TRBJ2-3
CDR3 protein: CASSLGRASGTSTDTQYF
CDR3 DNA: TGTGCCAGCAGTTTAGGTCGAGCTAGCGGAACTAGCACAGATACGCAGTATTTT

D gene: TRBD1
clone size: -
V gene: TRBV9
J gene: TRBJ2-3
CDR3 protein: CASSARGTERTDTQYF
CDR3 DNA: TGTGCCAGCAGCGCAAGGGGGACAGAGAGAACAGATACGCAGTATTTT

D gene: TRBD2
clone size: -
V gene: TRBV6-5
J gene: TRBJ2-7
CDR3 protein: CASRRLAAGEQYF
CDR3 DNA: TGTGCCAGCAGGAGACTAGCAGCCGGCGAGCAGTACTTC

D gene: -
clone size: -
V gene: TRBV6-6
J gene: TRBJ2-3
CDR3 protein: CASSHTDTQYF
CDR3 DNA: TGTGCCAGCAGTCACACAGATACGCAGTATTTT

D gene: TRBD2
clone size: -
V gene: TRBV27
J gene: TRBJ2-7
CDR3 protein: CASRSTSGSLYEQYF
CDR3 DNA: TGTGCCAGCAGATCGACTAGCGGGAGTCTCTACGAGCAGTACTTC

D gene: TRBD2
clone size: -
V gene: TRBV2
J gene: TRBJ2-7
CDR3 protein: CASSGRGTIEQYF
CDR3 DNA: TGTGCCAGCAGTGGGCGGGGGACTATTGAGCAGTACTTC

D gene: -
clone size: -
V gene: TRBV30
J gene: TRBJ1-1
CDR3 protein: CAWRTWWASAEAFF
CDR3 DNA: TGTGCCTGGAGGACATGGTGGGCGAGCGCTGAAGCTTTCTTT

D gene: -
clone size: -
V gene: TRBV28
J gene: TRBJ2-7
CDR3 protein: CGSMSTPTYEQYF
CDR3 DNA: TGCGGGTCAATGTCTACACCTACCTACGAGCAGTACTTC

D gene: -
clone size: -
V gene: TRBV27
J gene: TRBJ2-1
CDR3 protein: CASSLRGSSYNEQFF
CDR3 DNA: TGTGCCAGCAGTTTAAGGGGTTCCTCATACAATGAGCAGTTCTTC

D gene: TRBD1
clone size: -
V gene: TRBV7-9
J gene: TRBJ1-2
CDR3 protein: CASRAQGGPYGYTF
CDR3 DNA: TGTGCCAGCAGGGCACAGGGGGGTCCCTATGGCTACACCTTC

D gene: TRBD2
clone size: -
V gene: TRBV7-9
J gene: TRBJ2-1
CDR3 protein: CASNEQGLAGGSQFF
CDR3 DNA: TGTGCCAGCAACGAACAGGGACTAGCGGGAGGGTCGCAGTTCTTC